This paragraph reports one T cell receptor (beta chain). These data belong to a study of blood T cell repertoires in COVID-19. Assay used: immunoSEQ multiplex PCR; TCRdb lists only in-frame clones, some missing. Of some 270,000 clones in the sample, about 90% are singletons; the top ten hold about 4%. Sequencing input: PBMCs or T cells enriched from blood (not recorded which). The receptor's source is a woman aged 25 to 39 with acute COVID-19.

In DNA form, the CDR3 reads TGTGCCAGCAGCTTCGGAGCTCGGGCCTACGAGCAGTACTTC. Translating gives CASSFGARAYEQYF. The chain has TRBV5-5 and TRBJ2-7; no clear D gene. The CDR3 length is 14 residues. V was shortened by 2 bases and J by 2 bases, with 11 bases between the two germline ends. From germline, CDR1 is SGHKS and CDR2 YYEKEE (reference sequence).